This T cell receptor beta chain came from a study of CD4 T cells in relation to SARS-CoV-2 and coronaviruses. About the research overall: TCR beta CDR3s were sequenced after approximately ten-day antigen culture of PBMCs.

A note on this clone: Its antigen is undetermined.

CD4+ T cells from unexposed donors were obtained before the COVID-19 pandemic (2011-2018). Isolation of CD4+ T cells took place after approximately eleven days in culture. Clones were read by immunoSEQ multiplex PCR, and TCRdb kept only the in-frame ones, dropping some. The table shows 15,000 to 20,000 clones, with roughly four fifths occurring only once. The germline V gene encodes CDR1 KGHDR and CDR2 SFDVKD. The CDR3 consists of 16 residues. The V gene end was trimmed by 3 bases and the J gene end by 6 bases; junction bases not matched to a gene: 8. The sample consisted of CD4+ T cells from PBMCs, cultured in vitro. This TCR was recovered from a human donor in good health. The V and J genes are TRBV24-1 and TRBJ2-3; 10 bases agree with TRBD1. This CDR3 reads CATSDRRQGARDTQYF. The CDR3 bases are TGTGCCACCAGTGATCGCCGACAGGGGGCGCGGGATACGCAGTATTTT.